The 21 T cell receptor beta chains below all came from one sample that was sequenced in a study of tumor-infiltrating lymphocytes in localized non-small cell lung cancer. The repertoire was sequenced with immunoSEQ multiplex PCR; TCRdb's copy has only in-frame clones and lacks some. The sample consists of fewer than 4,000 clones, 66% of them appearing once. Material: uninvolved lung tissue not adjacent to the tumor. The receptors were gathered from a human donor with non-small cell lung cancer.

This clone was seen only once. CDR3 sequence reads: CASSLWQGEQYF. DNA of the CDR3: TGTGCCAGCAGCCTTTGGCAAGGGGAGCAGTACTTC. The J gene is TRBJ2-7, the V gene TRBV11-3, with no clear D. Trimming took 5 bases from V and 7 from J, leaving 12 bases between them. The V gene's germline CDR1 is SGHNT and CDR2 YENEEA. The CDR3 length is 12 residues.

This clone has only a few counts. The chain has TRBV6-5 and TRBJ2-3, with D hard to call. The CDR3 length is 14 residues. V lost 4 bases, J lost 5 bases, and 13 bases lay in between. Germline CDR1 is MNHEY and CDR2 is SVGAGI. CDR3 residues: CASSLVQVGDTQYF. The CDR3 DNA reads as TGTGCCAGCAGTTTAGTCCAGGTCGGAGATACGCAGTATTTT.

This sequence joins TRBV18 and TRBJ1-5; D not resolved. V was shortened by 3 bases and J by 7 bases, with 16 bases between the two germline ends. Germline lookup yields CDR1 KGHSH and CDR2 LQKENI. The CDR3 consists of 15 residues. The CDR3 here is CASSPSTGPGQPQHF. The DNA of the CDR3 is TGTGCCAGCTCACCCTCCACGGGCCCGGGACAGCCCCAGCATTTT.

For the CDR3, the DNA is TGTGCCAGCAGTTTAGGGACAGGGTCGTCCTACGAGCAGTACTTC. Residues: CASSLGTGSSYEQYF. The chain has TRBV6-6 and TRBJ2-7; 9 positions match TRBD1. With V trimmed by 4 bases and J by 1 base, 5 bases remained unmatched. In germline, CDR1 is MNHNY, CDR2 SVGAGI (reference sequence). This CDR3 region has 15 residues.

This chain connects TRBV2 to TRBJ2-6, with D possibly called TRBD1 or TRBD2 (5 bases each). Germline V gene lookup returns CDR1 SNHLY and CDR2 FYNNEI. V lost 4 bases to trimming and J lost 0 bases, with 19 bases between them. The CDR3 has 19 residues. CDR3 coding DNA: TGTGCCAGCAGTGGAGTCGGGACCCAGTTCCTCTCTGGGGCCAACGTCCTGACTTTC. Protein: CASSGVGTQFLSGANVLTF.

In regard to this clone: This sample includes further DNA sequences coding for the same CDR3. V is TRBV28 and J is TRBJ2-1; 14 bases line up with TRBD2. The trim removed 4 bases at V and 7 bases at J, leaving 6 bases unmatched. This CDR3 spans 16 amino acids. Germline assignment: CDR1 MDHEN and CDR2 SYDVKM. The CDR3: CASSSSGTSGRNEQFF. The CDR3 nucleotides are TGTGCCAGCAGTTCGTCCGGGACTAGCGGGAGAAATGAGCAGTTCTTC.

In its sample, this clone was seen a few times. V is TRBV6-1 and J is TRBJ1-2; D is unresolved. V lost 1 base and J lost 2, with 8 bases in between. The CDR3 runs 14 residues. Germline CDR1 MNHNS, CDR2 SASEGT. Written as DNA, the CDR3 is TGTGCCAGCAGTGAAGGTCAGGCGAACTATGGCTACACCTTC. It is translated as CASSEGQANYGYTF.

This rearrangement joins TRBV29-1 to TRBJ2-3, with TRBD1 matching over 7 bases. CDR1 is SQVTM and CDR2 is ANQGSEA in the germline V gene. J was trimmed by 1 base and V by 5 bases; bases with no gene match: 3. The CDR3 extends over 13 amino acids. CDR3 DNA: TGCAGCGTTCGACAGGGAGGCACAGATACGCAGTATTTT. Amino acid sequence: CSVRQGGTDTQYF.

This clone was observed a handful of times. The chain carries TRBV4-2 and TRBJ2-2, with D unclear. Germline V CDR1 and CDR2: LGHNA, YNFKEQ. This CDR3 is 15 amino acids long. Trimming removed 2 bases from V and 0 bases from J, with 7 bases in between. This CDR3 is CASSQFTANTGELFF. The CDR3 nucleotides read TGTGCCAGCAGCCAATTCACAGCGAACACCGGGGAGCTGTTTTTT.

The rearrangement links TRBV6-5 to TRBJ1-4; D call uncertain. This CDR3 has 13 residues. Germline V gene lookup returns CDR1 MNHEY and CDR2 SVGAGI. V lost 2 bases and J 8 bases, leaving 9 bases between the germline ends. The CDR3 is CASSYGISEKLFF. The CDR3 nucleotides are TGTGCCAGCAGTTACGGGATTTCGGAAAAACTGTTTTTT.

This clone turned up a few times. The gene calls are TRBV5-6 and TRBJ2-1; 10 nucleotides match TRBD1. CDR1 is SGHDT, CDR2 YYEEEE, per germline. V was clipped by 4 bases and J by 7 bases; unmatched bases: 20. This CDR3 has 19 residues. The CDR3 DNA reads TGTGCCAGCAGCCCCGATGTCTCCCTGAGGACAGGGGGACTAAATGAGCAGTTCTTC. Translated, it gives CASSPDVSLRTGGLNEQFF.

The chain couples TRBV2 to TRBJ1-6, with D possibly TRBD1 on 5 matching bases. V was cut by 9 bases and J by 5 bases, with 14 bases left in between. Germline lookup yields CDR1 SNHLY and CDR2 FYNNEI. The CDR3 runs 14 residues. The CDR3 region is CASKRQGDNSPLHF. For the CDR3, the DNA is TGTGCCAGTAAAAGGCAGGGAGATAATTCACCCCTCCACTTT. The full variable domain, with the rest looked up from reference TRBV2 and TRBJ1-6, is EPEVTQTPSHQVTQMGQEVILRCVPISNHLYFYWYRQILGQKVEFLVSFYNNEISEKSEIFDDQFSVERPDGSNFTLKIRSTKLEDSAMYFCASKRQGDNSPLHFGNGTRLTVT.

This clone has more than one count but fewer than ten. The chain employs TRBV5-1 and TRBJ2-7, with 7 positions matching TRBD2. J gave up 6 bases and V 3 bases, and 9 bases lay outside the gene matches. The length of the CDR3 is 14 residues. Germline CDR1 reads SGHRS; CDR2 reads YFSETQ. The CDR3 nucleotides are TGCGCCAGCAGCTCTGGACTAGGCGAGATCGAGCAGTACTTC. Its protein is CASSSGLGEIEQYF.

This clone has more than one count but fewer than ten. This rearrangement joins TRBV6-6 to TRBJ2-7; 9 bases align to TRBD1. The CDR3 length is 16 residues. Looked up from germline, CDR1 is MNHNY and CDR2 is SVGAGI (reference sequence). The junction had 7 bases not matched to a gene; V was cut back by 2 bases and J by 2 bases. CDR3 amino acids: CASSYPGQGSTYEQYF. CDR3 DNA: TGTGCCAGCAGTTACCCGGGACAGGGATCCACCTACGAGCAGTACTTC.

The V gene is TRBV19, the J gene TRBJ1-5, with 7 positions matching TRBD1. The V gene end was trimmed by 7 bases and the J gene end by 3 bases; junction bases not matched to a gene: 3. The germline V gene encodes CDR1 LNHDA and CDR2 SQIVND (reference sequence). The CDR3 sequence is 13 residues long. The DNA of the CDR3 is TGTGCCAGTAAGGGACAGTTCAATCAGCCCCAGCATTTT. This translates into CASKGQFNQPQHF.

This clone was detected only a few times. The chain combines TRBV19 with TRBJ2-1; D might be TRBD1 or TRBD2, each matching 5 bases. V was pared by 5 bases and J by 2 bases, with 16 bases between. There are 16 residues in the CDR3. Germline-derived CDR1 and CDR2 are LNHDA and SQIVND (reference sequence). The DNA for the CDR3 is TGTGCCAGTAGTTCTCCCCCGGGGCGTACCTACAATGAGCAGTTCTTC. It yields the protein CASSSPPGRTYNEQFF.

The chain employs TRBV4-3 and TRBJ1-2; D is possibly TRBD1 (6 bases). The CDR3 runs 15 residues. The germline gives CDR1 LGHNA, CDR2 YSLEER. V dropped 0 bases and J dropped 2 bases, with 10 bases sitting between them. Here the CDR3 reads CASSQDPGENYGYTF. The CDR3, as DNA: TGCGCCAGCAGCCAAGATCCAGGGGAAAACTATGGCTACACCTTC.

J is TRBJ1-6 and V is TRBV6-5; possibly TRBD1 for D (6 bases). This CDR3 is built from 14 residues. Trimming pared 3 bases from V and 7 bases from J, leaving 10 bases between. Germline V gives CDR1 MNHEY, CDR2 SVGAGI. The CDR3 DNA follows: TGTGCCAGCAGTTATCGGACAGAGAATTCACCCCTCCACTTT. Translation: CASSYRTENSPLHF.

The chain recombines TRBV28 with TRBJ2-1; 8 bases match TRBD1. This CDR3 region has 14 residues. CDR1 and CDR2 (germline): MDHEN, SYDVKM. V dropped 6 bases and J dropped 8; count of bases not matched to a gene: 9. The CDR3 is CASSPAGQVHEQFF. CDR3 coding DNA: TGTGCCAGCAGCCCCGCGGGACAGGTCCATGAGCAGTTCTTC.

V and J are TRBV19 and TRBJ1-5, with TRBD1 as a possible D gene (5 bases). Germline CDR1 is LNHDA and CDR2 is SQIVND (reference sequence). There are 16 residues in the CDR3. Deletions cut 8 bases from V and 0 bases from J, with 17 bases between. In DNA, the CDR3 is TGTGCCAGTTCAATCAGGGTCTGGGATAGCAATCAGCCCCAGCATTTT. It encodes CASSIRVWDSNQPQHF.

The rearrangement uses TRBV28 and TRBJ2-5; possibly TRBD2 for D (6 bases). CDR1 and CDR2 (germline): MDHEN, SYDVKM. Trimming shortened V by 8 bases and J by 2 bases, and 12 bases separated the two germline ends. CDR3 length equals 13 residues. The CDR3 loop is CASANGGQETQYF. CDR3 bases: TGTGCCAGCGCAAACGGGGGTCAAGAGACCCAGTACTTC.